The rows below give T cell receptor beta chains drawn from one sample of a study of chemoradiotherapy in HPV16-positive cancers. Using immunoSEQ multiplex PCR, the repertoire was profiled, and TCRdb retains in-frame clones only, with some absent. The repertoire has 30,000 to 50,000 clones, more than 75% of them found once; the top ten carry under 5.5%. This material consisted of blood, taken from a patient who underwent chemoradiotherapy. Receptors were obtained from a human donor with HPV-associated anogenital cancer. CDR3s include the opening cysteine and the closing phenylalanine or tryptophan. The D gene is left open where the match is weak. The size of a clone is reported for some rows only, either as once, few or many, or as a class for expanded clones.

>TRBV5-4|-|TRBD2|TRBJ2-5
TGTGCCTTCTACCTAGGGGTAGCGGGGGGCCAAGAGACCCAGTACTTC
CAFYLGVAGGQETQYF
>TRBV11-2|-|-|TRBJ2-5
TGTGCCAGCAGCTTAATGACCCAAGAGACCCAGTACTTC
CASSLMTQETQYF
>TRBV14|-|-|TRBJ1-6
TGTGCCAGCAGCCAAATTGGGAATTCACCCCTCCACTTT
CASSQIGNSPLHF
>TRBV2|-|-|TRBJ1-6
TGTGCCAGCAGTCCGGGGATAGGTAGTTCACCCCTCCACTTT
CASSPGIGSSPLHF
>TRBV10-3|-|TRBD1|TRBJ1-2
TGTGCCATCTCAGGACAGGGGGCTAATGGCTACACCTTC
CAISGQGANGYTF
>TRBV18|-|-|TRBJ2-7
TGTGCCAGCTCACAATCTAGCCCTGACTACGAGCAGTACTTC
CASSQSSPDYEQYF
>TRBV19|-|-|TRBJ2-5
TGTGCCAGTGGAGGGGGGGGCCACCAAGAGACCCAGTACTTC
CASGGGGHQETQYF
>TRBV7-8|-|TRBD1|TRBJ2-7
TGTGCCAGCAGACTCGGACAGGGAGGCTACGAGCAGTACTTC
CASRLGQGGYEQYF
>TRBV10-3|-|-|TRBJ2-1
TGTGCCATCGGGCCCGGAGACAGGTTTCAGTTCTTC
CAIGPGDRFQFF
>TRBV7-2|once|TRBD2|TRBJ2-3
TGTGCCAGCAGCCCGTCCCGACTAGCGGGAGGCACAGATACGCAGTATTTT
CASSPSRLAGGTDTQYF
>TRBV7-2|-|TRBD2|TRBJ2-7
TGTGCCAGCAGCTTGAGCGGGATCGACTCCTACGAGCAGTACTTC
CASSLSGIDSYEQYF
>TRBV6-5|-|-|TRBJ1-1
TGTGCCAGCAGTTTCCCGACCGACAGGAACACTGAAGCTTTCTTT
CASSFPTDRNTEAFF
>TRBV6-1|-|-|TRBJ1-1
TGTGCCAGCAGTGAAATGGGTTACACTGAAGCTTTCTTT
CASSEMGYTEAFF
>TRBV4-1|few|-|TRBJ2-7
TGCGCCAGCAGCCAATGGAGCAGGGTCACCGAGCAGTACTTC
CASSQWSRVTEQYF
>TRBV19|few|-|TRBJ1-3
TGTGCCAGTACCCATGGCCGGTCTGGAAACACCATATATTTT
CASTHGRSGNTIYF
>TRBV2|-|-|TRBJ1-6
TGTGCCATAATCCTTTCCTCCTATAATTCACCCCTCCACTTT
CAIILSSYNSPLHF
>TRBV28|-|TRBD1|TRBJ2-1
TGTGCCAGCGTAGGCAGGGGGAGCTCCTACAATGAGCAGTTCTTC
CASVGRGSSYNEQFF
>TRBV6-5|-|-|TRBJ1-2
TGTGCCAGCAGGCCTTCCGGGCAGGGGAGCTATGGCTACACCTTC
CASRPSGQGSYGYTF
>TRBV7-9|-|-|TRBJ2-5
TGTGCCAGCAGCTTAGAGGGGGGCAGCGAAGAGACCCAGTACTTC
CASSLEGGSEETQYF
>TRBV30|-|-|TRBJ1-6
TGTGCCTGGAGTAGAGGGTCGCTCTCCTATAATTCACCCCTCCACTTT
CAWSRGSLSYNSPLHF
>TRBV20-1|-|-|TRBJ1-1
TGCAGTGTCAGTCGTGTCGAAGCTTTCTTT
CSVSRVEAFF
>TRBV7-3|-|-|TRBJ1-4
TGTGCCAGCAGCGTCGGGGCTAATGAAAAACTGTTTTTT
CASSVGANEKLFF
>TRBV25-1|-|TRBD1|TRBJ2-7
TGTGCCAGCAGTGAGGGGGACAGGGGCTACGAGCAGTACTTC
CASSEGDRGYEQYF
>TRBV6-6|-|-|TRBJ1-3
TGTGCCAGCGCGACCCCCCACGGGGACGACACCATATATTTT
CASATPHGDDTIYF
>TRBV9|-|-|TRBJ2-5
TGTGCCAGCAGCGTAGCTGGGGGGGCTCAAGAGACCCAGTACTTC
CASSVAGGAQETQYF
>TRBV7-6|few|-|TRBJ2-2
TGTGCCAGCAGCTTAAGGGGGTCAGAAACCGGGGAGCTGTTTTTT
CASSLRGSETGELFF
>TRBV18|-|-|TRBJ1-1
TGTGCCAGCTCACCCCCCGGGAGGGTGGGCACTGAAGCTTTCTTT
CASSPPGRVGTEAFF
>TRBV11-2|-|-|TRBJ1-4
TGTGCCAGCAGCTTAGATTCAGGGTTTGCTGAAAAACTGTTTTTT
CASSLDSGFAEKLFF
>TRBV6-5|-|-|TRBJ2-3
TGTGCCAGCAGTTTCCTAATAGCGCTAGATACGCAGTATTTT
CASSFLIALDTQYF